The clone carrying this TCR beta chain was picked up a small number of times. Its antigen remains unidentified. Other nucleotide sequences in the sample specify the same CDR3. This sample is part of a study of shared clonotypes between healthy human individuals. Points from the study as a whole: Sampling covered blood only; tissue repertoires likely differ. Relative to their counterparts shared across all four donors, non-shared clonotypes exhibited diminished generation probabilities. Generally, naive subsets came out with larger estimated richness than memory subsets.

Genomic DNA from each subset was divided evenly over several immunoSEQ plates. TCRdb's table, derived via immunoSEQ multiplex PCR, lists solely in-frame clones and lacks some. The table lists 110,000 or so clones, about 71% of them singletons. Germline CDR1 is DFQATT and CDR2 is SNEGSKA (reference sequence). This CDR3 spans 11 amino acids. V was clipped by 7 bases and J by 1 base, with 7 bases between them. The sample taken for sequencing was memory CD8+ T cells sorted from blood. Subset defined: CD45RO+ cells pooled with CCR7-negative TemRA cells. The chain uses TRBV20-1 and TRBJ1-1; D ambiguous. This TCR was recovered from a woman aged 25 to 39 in good health. The CDR3 sequence: CSVGKNTEAFF. The CDR3 DNA follows: TGCAGTGTTGGGAAGAACACTGAAGCTTTCTTT.